This T cell receptor (beta chain) came from a study of T cell changes during pregnancy in multiple sclerosis. Germline values: CDR1 SGHRS, CDR2 YFSETQ. J was trimmed by 0 bases and V by 4 bases; bases with no gene match: 1. The CDR3 is 16 residues long. This clone was seen only once. TCRdb's table, derived via immunoSEQ multiplex PCR, lists solely in-frame clones and lacks some. Among roughly 80,000 clones, under 95% were seen once, and the ten largest hold 2% to 3%. The chain joins TRBV5-1 to TRBJ2-1; 13 nucleotides align to TRBD2. The receptor was isolated from a female donor in good health, enrolled as a control in a pregnancy study. The source was peripheral blood, collected after pregnancy. The DNA of the CDR3 is TGCGCCAGCAGCCGGACTAGCGGGAGCTCCTACAATGAGCAGTTCTTC. It is translated as CASSRTSGSSYNEQFF.